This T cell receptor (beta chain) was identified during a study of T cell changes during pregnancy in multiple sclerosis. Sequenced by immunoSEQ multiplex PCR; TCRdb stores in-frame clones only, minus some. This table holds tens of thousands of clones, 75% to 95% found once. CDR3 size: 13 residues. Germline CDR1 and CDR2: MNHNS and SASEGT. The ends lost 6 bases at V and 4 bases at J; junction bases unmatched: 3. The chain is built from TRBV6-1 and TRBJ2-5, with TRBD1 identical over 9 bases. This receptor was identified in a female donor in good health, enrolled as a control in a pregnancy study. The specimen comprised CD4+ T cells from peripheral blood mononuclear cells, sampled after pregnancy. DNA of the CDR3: TGTGCCAGCAGGAAGACAGGGGGAGAGACCCAGTACTTC. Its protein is CASRKTGGETQYF.